This T cell receptor beta chain stems from a study of cytomegalovirus exposure and HLA in healthy donors. As for the study in general: Caucasian-associated ancestry cluster membership applied to less than 85% of 398 genotyped donors.

This clone was seen only a few times. Its antigen is currently unknown. General study points: It was about 180 TCR beta chains that were listed as cytomegalovirus-associated. Researchers left out some V segments, among them TRBV6-2 and TRBV6-3, as indistinguishable.

13 Jbeta primers and 60 Vbeta primers were used for the PCR. Sequencing was performed with immunoSEQ multiplex PCR; in TCRdb, only in-frame clones are kept and a portion is missing. The sample lists tens of thousands of clones, about 8% occurring once. Trimming at V came to 5 bases and at J to 10 bases, leaving 12 bases not matched to a gene. The V gene's germline CDR1 is ENHRY and CDR2 SYGVKD. The CDR3 covers 16 residues. The sample taken for sequencing was PBMCs. The chain joins TRBV10-3 to TRBJ1-6; TRBD1 matches at 9 bases. This TCR was recovered from a man aged 50-59 years in good health and CMV-seronegative. The CDR3 reads CAISPGGQTGGSPLHF. The CDR3, as DNA: TGTGCCATCAGTCCGGGGGGACAGACAGGGGGATCACCCCTCCACTTT.